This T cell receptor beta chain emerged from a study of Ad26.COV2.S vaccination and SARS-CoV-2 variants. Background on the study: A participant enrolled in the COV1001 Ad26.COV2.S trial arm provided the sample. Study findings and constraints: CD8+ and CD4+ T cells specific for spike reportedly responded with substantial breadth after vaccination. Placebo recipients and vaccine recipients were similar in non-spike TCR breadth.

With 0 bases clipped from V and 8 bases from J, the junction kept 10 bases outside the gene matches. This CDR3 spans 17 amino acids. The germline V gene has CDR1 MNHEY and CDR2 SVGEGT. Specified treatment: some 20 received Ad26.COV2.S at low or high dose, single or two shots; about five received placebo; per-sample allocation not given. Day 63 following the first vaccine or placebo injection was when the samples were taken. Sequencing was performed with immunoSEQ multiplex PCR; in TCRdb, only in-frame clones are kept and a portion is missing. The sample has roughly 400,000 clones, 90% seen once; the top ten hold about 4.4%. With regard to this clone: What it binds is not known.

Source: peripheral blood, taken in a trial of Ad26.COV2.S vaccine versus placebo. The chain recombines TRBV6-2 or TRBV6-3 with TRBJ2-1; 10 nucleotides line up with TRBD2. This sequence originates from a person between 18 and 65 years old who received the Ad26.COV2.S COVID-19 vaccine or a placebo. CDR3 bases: TGTGCCAGCAGTTACTCCTACGCTCTAGCGGGAGAAGATGAGCAGTTCTTC. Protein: CASSYSYALAGEDEQFF.